This T cell receptor beta chain came from a study of OX40 agonist ivuxolimab in advanced cancers. Study summary: Ivuxolimab was administered intravenously to patients at 0.01 to 10 mg/kg every 2 weeks. Partial responses were seen in three patients, one with hepatocellular carcinoma and two with cutaneous melanoma.

On this clone: Its antigen is unidentified.

Points from the study as a whole: Also present in some nonresponders was a low level of normalized T-cell clonal expansion.

Clones were read by immunoSEQ multiplex PCR, and TCRdb kept only the in-frame ones, dropping some. The sample shows over 40,000 clones, 75% to 90% of them seen only once. The CDR3 totals 14 residues. Trimming removed 0 bases at V and 5 bases at J, with 9 bases between. Germline lookup yields CDR1 KGHSH and CDR2 LQKENI. The chain links TRBV18 to TRBJ2-3; D ambiguous. The TCR comes from an adult with an advanced solid tumor such as melanoma, head and neck, liver or kidney cancer. Here the sequenced sample was CD4+ or CD8+ T cells sorted from blood, taken in a trial of the OX40 agonist ivuxolimab. The chain's CDR3 is CASSPPPVGDTQYF. CDR3 DNA: TGTGCCAGCTCACCACCCCCGGTGGGAGATACGCAGTATTTT.